This T cell receptor beta chain is from a study of T cell responses to AZD1222 COVID-19 vaccine. Study-wide points: CD4 TCRs linked to vaccination spanned spike, dominating at 160-218 and 743-854. With two AZD1222 doses given, Spike-specific TCR breadth and depth both rose. Only a handful of AZD1222 recipients were seropositive at baseline. Clonal diversity was possibly underestimated, and the donors were mostly white British, with more females.

Germline V gene lookup returns CDR1 LNHDA and CDR2 SQIVND (reference sequence). This CDR3 has 13 residues. V was pared by 3 bases and J by 5 bases, with 10 bases between. In its sample, this clone was seen once. Its cognate antigen is unknown. Data came from immunoSEQ multiplex PCR; TCRdb stores just in-frame clones and leaves some out. The table records roughly 100,000 clones, 85% to 90% of them present only once. The V and J genes are TRBV19 and TRBJ2-5, with D uncertain. This TCR was recovered from an adult in good health. The sample consisted of peripheral blood, taken on day 0 of AZD1222 vaccination. The CDR3 DNA sequence: TGTGCCAGTAGTATTCGTGTGTGGGAGACCCAGTACTTC. It codes for CASSIRVWETQYF.